The 5 T cell receptor beta chains given below trace back to one sample, sequenced in a study of OX40 agonist ivuxolimab in advanced cancers. Using immunoSEQ multiplex PCR, the repertoire was profiled, and TCRdb retains in-frame clones only, with some absent. This sample has over 70,000 clones, with over 80% found just once. The specimen was CD4+ or CD8+ T cells sorted from blood, collected in a trial of the OX40 agonist ivuxolimab. The source is an adult with an advanced solid tumor such as melanoma, head and neck, liver or kidney cancer.

The rearrangement uses TRBV6-5 and TRBJ2-7, with D unclear. CDR3 size: 12 residues. Germline V gene sequence: CDR1 MNHEY, CDR2 SVGAGI. V lost 6 bases and J lost 2, with 8 bases in between. The DNA of the CDR3 is TGTGCCAGCAGAGGGAACGCCTACGAGCAGTACTTC. It codes for CASRGNAYEQYF.

This clone was detected once. The chain links TRBV4-1 to TRBJ2-3; D call uncertain. V lost 4 bases to trimming and J lost 0 bases, with 8 bases between them. The CDR3 loop spans 14 amino acids. Germline V gives CDR1 MGHRA, CDR2 YSYEKL. CDR3 sequence: CASSPLSSTDTQYF. CDR3 sequence (DNA): TGCGCCAGCAGCCCCTTAAGCAGCACAGATACGCAGTATTTT.

The CDR3 spells CASSSAGGETQYF. In DNA, the CDR3 is TGTGCCAGCAGCTCAGCGGGAGGGGAGACCCAGTACTTC. The rearrangement joins TRBV28 to TRBJ2-5, with 10 positions matching TRBD2. Germline V lookup: CDR1 MDHEN, CDR2 SYDVKM. This CDR3 has 13 residues. J was trimmed by 5 bases and V by 6 bases; bases with no gene match: 3.

The chain couples TRBV7-3 to TRBJ2-3; D ambiguous. V was cut by 0 bases and J by 0 bases, with 4 bases left in between. Germline loops: CDR1 SGHTA, CDR2 FQGTGA. This CDR3 has 14 residues. The DNA of the CDR3 is TGTGCCAGCAGCTTAACTTCGAGCACAGATACGCAGTATTTT. This codes for CASSLTSSTDTQYF.

V usage is TRBV10-3 and J usage is TRBJ2-3, with D perhaps matching TRBD1 (5 bases). The germline V gene has CDR1 ENHRY and CDR2 SYGVKD. CDR3 length equals 14 residues. Trimming left V 6 bases short and J 2 bases short, with 12 bases between. In nucleotides, the CDR3 is TGTGCCATCAGATCCTCGACAGACACAGATACGCAGTATTTT. Translation: CAIRSSTDTDTQYF.